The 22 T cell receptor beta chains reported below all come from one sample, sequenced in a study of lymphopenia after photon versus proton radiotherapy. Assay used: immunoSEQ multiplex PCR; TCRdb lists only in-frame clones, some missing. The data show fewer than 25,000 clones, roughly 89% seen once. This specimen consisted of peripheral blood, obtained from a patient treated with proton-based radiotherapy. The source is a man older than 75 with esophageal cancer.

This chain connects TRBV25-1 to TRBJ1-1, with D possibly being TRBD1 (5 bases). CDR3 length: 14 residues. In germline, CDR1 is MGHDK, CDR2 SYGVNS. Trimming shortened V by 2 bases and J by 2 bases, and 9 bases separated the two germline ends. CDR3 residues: CASSELQENTEAFF. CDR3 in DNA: TGTGCCAGCAGTGAACTACAGGAAAACACTGAAGCTTTCTTT.

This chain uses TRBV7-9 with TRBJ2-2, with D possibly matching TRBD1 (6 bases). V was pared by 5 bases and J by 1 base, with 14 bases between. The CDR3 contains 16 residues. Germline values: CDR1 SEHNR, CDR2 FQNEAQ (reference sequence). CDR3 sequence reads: CASSRRTGQNTGELFF. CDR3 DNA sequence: TGTGCCAGCAGCCGGAGGACGGGACAGAACACCGGGGAGCTGTTTTTT.

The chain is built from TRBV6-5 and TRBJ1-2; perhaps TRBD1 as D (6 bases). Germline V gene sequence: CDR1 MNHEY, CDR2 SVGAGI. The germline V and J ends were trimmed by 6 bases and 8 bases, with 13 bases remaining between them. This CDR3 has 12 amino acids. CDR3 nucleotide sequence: TGTGCCAGCAGGCCACCTCAGGGGGGCTACACCTTC. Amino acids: CASRPPQGGYTF.

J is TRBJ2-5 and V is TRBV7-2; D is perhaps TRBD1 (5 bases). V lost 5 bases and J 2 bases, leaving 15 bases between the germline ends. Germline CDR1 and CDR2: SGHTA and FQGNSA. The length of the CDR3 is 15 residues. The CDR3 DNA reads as TGTGCCAGCAGCCCGAGAAGGGGAACTCAAGAGACCCAGTACTTC. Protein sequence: CASSPRRGTQETQYF.

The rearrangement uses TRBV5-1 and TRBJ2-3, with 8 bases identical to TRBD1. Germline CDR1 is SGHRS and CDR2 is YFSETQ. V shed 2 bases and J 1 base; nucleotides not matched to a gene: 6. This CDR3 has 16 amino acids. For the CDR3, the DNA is TGCGCCAGCAGCTTCCCTAGACAGGGGCGCACAGATACGCAGTATTTT. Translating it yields CASSFPRQGRTDTQYF.

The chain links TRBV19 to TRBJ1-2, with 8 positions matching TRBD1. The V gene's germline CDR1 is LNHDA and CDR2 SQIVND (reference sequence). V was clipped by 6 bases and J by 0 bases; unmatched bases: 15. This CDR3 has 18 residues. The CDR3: CASRLGTGEISSNYGYTF. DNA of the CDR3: TGTGCCAGTAGATTAGGGACAGGCGAGATCTCGTCTAACTATGGCTACACCTTC.

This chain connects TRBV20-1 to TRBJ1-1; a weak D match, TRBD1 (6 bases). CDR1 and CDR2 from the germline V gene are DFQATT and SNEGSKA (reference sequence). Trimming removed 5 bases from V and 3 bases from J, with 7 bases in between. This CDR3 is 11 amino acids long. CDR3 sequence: CSAWTDTEAFF. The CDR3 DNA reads TGCAGTGCTTGGACAGACACTGAAGCTTTCTTT.

CDR3 nucleotides: TGTGCCAGCAGCTTGGCGGCCGCTACTAACTATGGCTACACCTTC. Translation: CASSLAAATNYGYTF. J is TRBJ1-2 and V is TRBV5-5, with D uncertain. Deletions cut 0 bases from V and 0 bases from J, with 9 bases between. CDR1 SGHKS and CDR2 YYEKEE come from the germline V gene (reference sequence). The CDR3 has 15 residues.

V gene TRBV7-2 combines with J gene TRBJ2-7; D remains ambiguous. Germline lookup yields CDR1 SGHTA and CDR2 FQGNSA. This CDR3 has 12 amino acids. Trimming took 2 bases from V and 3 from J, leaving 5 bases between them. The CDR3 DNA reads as TGTGCCAGCAGCTTACCTTACTACGAGCAGTACTTC. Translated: CASSLPYYEQYF.

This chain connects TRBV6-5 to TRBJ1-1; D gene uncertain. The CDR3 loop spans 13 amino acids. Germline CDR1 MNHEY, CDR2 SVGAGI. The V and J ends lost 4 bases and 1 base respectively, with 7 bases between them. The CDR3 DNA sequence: TGTGCCAGCAGTTTCGGAACGAACACTGAAGCTTTCTTT. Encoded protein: CASSFGTNTEAFF.

CDR3 protein: CASSQEFGGTDTQYF. DNA for the CDR3: TGCGCCAGCAGCCAAGAGTTCGGGGGCACAGATACGCAGTATTTT. This chain connects TRBV4-3 to TRBJ2-3; TRBD2 might be the D (5 bases). The CDR3 length is 15 residues. Germline CDR1 is LGHNA and CDR2 is YSLEER. V dropped 0 bases and J dropped 1 base, with 8 bases sitting between them.

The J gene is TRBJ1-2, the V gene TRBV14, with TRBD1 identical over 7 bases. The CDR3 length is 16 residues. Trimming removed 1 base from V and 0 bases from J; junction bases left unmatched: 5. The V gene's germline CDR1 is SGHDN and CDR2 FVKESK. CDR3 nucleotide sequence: TGTGCCAGCAGCCAAGTAAGGGGGCCAGCTAACTATGGCTACACCTTC. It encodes CASSQVRGPANYGYTF. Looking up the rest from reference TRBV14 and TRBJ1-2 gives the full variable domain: EAGVTQFPSHSVIEKGQTVTLRCDPISGHDNLYWYRRVMGKEIKFLLHFVKESKQDESGMPNNRFLAERTGGTYSTLKVQPAELEDSGVYFCASSQVRGPANYGYTFGSGTRLTVV.

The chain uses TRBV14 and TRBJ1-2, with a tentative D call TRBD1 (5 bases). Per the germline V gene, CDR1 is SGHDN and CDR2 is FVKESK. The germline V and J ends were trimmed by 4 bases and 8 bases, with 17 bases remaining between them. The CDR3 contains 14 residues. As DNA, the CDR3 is TGTGCCAGCAGCCGGACCCAGGGTTCGTGGGGCTACACCTTC. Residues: CASSRTQGSWGYTF.

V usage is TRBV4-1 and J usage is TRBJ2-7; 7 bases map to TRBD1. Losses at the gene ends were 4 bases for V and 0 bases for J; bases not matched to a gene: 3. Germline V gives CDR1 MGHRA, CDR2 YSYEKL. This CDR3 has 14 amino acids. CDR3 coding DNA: TGCGCCAGCAGCCGCCCAGGGGGCTCCTACGAGCAGTACTTC. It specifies CASSRPGGSYEQYF.

The CDR3 protein is CTSSQIRLGSGSNYGYTF. The DNA of the CDR3 is TGCACCAGCAGCCAAATAAGATTGGGTTCGGGTAGTAACTATGGCTACACCTTC. This sequence joins TRBV1 and TRBJ1-2. TRBV1 corresponds to a pseudogene. The CDR3 covers 18 residues.

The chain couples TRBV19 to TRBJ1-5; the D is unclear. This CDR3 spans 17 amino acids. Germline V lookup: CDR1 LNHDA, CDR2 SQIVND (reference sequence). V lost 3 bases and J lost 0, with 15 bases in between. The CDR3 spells CASSILMGRDSNQPQHF. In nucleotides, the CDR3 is TGTGCCAGTAGTATTCTCATGGGTCGGGATAGCAATCAGCCCCAGCATTTT.

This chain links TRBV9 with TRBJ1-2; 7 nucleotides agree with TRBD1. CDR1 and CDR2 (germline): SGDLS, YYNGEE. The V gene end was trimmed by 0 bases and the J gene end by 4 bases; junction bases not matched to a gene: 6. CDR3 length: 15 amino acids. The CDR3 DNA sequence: TGTGCCAGCAGCGTAGGACTACAGGGGACCTATGGCTACACCTTC. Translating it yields CASSVGLQGTYGYTF.

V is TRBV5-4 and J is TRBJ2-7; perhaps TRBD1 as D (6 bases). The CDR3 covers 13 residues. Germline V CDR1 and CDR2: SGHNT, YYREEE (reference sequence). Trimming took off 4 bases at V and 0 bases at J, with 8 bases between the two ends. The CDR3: CASSTGNSYEQYF. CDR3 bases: TGTGCCAGCAGCACAGGGAACTCCTACGAGCAGTACTTC. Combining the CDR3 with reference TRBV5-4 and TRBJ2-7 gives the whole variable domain ETGVTQSPTHLIKTRGQQVTLRCSSQSGHNTVSWYQQALGQGPQFIFQYYREEENGRGNFPPRFSGLQFPNYSSELNVNALELDDSALYLCASSTGNSYEQYFGPGTRLTVT.

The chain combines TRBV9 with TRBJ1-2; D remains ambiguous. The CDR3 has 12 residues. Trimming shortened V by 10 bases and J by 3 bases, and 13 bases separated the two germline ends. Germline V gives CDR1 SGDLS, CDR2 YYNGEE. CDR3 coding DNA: TGTGCCCCCAAAATTATAGACTATGGCTACACCTTC. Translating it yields CAPKIIDYGYTF.

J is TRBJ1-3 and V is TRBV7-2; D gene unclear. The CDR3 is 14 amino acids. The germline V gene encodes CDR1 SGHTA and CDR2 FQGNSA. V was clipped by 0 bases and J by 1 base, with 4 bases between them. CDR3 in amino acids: CASSLAGSGNTIYF. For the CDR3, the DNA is TGTGCCAGCAGCTTAGCAGGGTCTGGAAACACCATATATTTT.

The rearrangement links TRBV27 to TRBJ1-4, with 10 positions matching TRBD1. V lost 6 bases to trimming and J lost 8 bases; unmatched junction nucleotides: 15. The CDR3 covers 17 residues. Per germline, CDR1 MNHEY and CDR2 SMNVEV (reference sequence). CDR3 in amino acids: CASSSFDRGQIGEKLFF. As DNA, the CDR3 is TGTGCCAGCAGCTCTTTCGACAGGGGGCAGATAGGGGAAAAACTGTTTTTT.

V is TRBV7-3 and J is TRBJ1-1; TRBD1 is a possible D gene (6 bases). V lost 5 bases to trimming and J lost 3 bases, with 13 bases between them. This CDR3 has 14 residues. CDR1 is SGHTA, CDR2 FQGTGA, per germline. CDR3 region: CASSPTGGYTEAFF. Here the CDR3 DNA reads TGTGCCAGCAGCCCGACAGGAGGATACACTGAAGCTTTCTTT.